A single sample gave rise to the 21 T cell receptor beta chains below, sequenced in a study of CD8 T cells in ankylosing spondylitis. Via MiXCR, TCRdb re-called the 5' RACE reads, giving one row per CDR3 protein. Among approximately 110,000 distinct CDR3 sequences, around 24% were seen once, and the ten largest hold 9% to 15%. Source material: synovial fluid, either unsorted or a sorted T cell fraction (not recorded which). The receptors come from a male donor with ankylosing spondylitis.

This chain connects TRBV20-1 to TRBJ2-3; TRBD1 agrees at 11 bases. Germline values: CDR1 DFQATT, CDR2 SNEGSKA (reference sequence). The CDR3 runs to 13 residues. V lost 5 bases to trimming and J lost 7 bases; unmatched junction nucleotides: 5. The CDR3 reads CSAPGQGGYTQYF. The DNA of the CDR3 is TGCAGTGCTCCGGGACAGGGGGGATATACGCAGTATTTT.

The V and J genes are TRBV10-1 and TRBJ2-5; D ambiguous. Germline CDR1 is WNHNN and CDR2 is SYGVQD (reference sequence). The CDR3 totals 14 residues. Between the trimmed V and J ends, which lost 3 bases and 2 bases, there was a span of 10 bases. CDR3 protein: CASSDLDCQETQYF. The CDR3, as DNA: TGCGCCAGCAGTGACCTTGACTGTCAAGAGACCCAGTACTTC.

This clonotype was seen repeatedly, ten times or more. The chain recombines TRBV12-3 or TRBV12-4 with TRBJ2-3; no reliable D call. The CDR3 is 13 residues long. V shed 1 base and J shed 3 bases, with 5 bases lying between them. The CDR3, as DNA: TGTGCCAGCAGTTTAGGAGTTACAGATACGCAGTATTTT. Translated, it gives CASSLGVTDTQYF.

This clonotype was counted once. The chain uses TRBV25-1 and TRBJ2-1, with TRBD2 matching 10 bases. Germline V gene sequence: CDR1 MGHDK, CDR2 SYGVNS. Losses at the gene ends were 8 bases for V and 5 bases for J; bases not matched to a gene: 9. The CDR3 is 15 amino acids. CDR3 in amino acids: CASRERTSGHNEQFF. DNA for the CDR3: TGTGCCAGCCGGGAAAGGACTAGCGGTCACAATGAGCAGTTCTTC. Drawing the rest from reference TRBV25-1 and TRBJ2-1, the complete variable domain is EADIYQTPRYLVIGTGKKITLECSQTMGHDKMYWYQQDPGMELHLIHYSYGVNSTEKGDLSSESTVSRIRTEHFPLTLESARPSHTSQYLCASRERTSGHNEQFFGPGTRLTVL.

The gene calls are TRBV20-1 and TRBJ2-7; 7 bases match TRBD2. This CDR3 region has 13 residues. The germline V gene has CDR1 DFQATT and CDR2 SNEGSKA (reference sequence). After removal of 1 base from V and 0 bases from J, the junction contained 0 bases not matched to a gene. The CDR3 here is CSARGGSSYEQYF. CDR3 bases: TGCAGTGCTAGAGGCGGGAGCTCCTACGAGCAGTACTTC.

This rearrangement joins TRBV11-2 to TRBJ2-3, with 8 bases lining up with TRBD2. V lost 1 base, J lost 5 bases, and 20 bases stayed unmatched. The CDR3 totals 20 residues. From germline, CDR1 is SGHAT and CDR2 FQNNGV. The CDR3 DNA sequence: TGTGCCAGCAGCTTAGTTCCCGTTGGAGCGGGAGACGGAGTGAGAGATACGCAGTATTTT. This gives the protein CASSLVPVGAGDGVRDTQYF.

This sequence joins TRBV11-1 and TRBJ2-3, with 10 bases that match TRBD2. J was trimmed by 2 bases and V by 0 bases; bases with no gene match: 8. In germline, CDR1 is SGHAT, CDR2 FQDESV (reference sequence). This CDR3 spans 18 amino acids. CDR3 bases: TGTGCCAGCAGCTTAGCGTCGGGTAGCGGGAGGACCACAGATACGCAGTATTTT. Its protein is CASSLASGSGRTTDTQYF.

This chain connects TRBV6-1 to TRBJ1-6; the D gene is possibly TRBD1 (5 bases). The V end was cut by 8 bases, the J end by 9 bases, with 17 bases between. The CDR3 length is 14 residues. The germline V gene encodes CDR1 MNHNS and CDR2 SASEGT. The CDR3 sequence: CASGISGKVSPLHF. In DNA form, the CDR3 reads TGTGCCAGCGGGATTTCAGGGAAAGTTTCACCCCTCCACTTT.

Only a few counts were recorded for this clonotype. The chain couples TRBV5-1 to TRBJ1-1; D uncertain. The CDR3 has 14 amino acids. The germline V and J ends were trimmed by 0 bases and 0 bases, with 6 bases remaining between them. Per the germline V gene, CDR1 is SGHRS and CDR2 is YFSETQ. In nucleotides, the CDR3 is TGCGCCAGCAGCTTGGACAGCATGAACACTGAAGCTTTCTTT. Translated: CASSLDSMNTEAFF.

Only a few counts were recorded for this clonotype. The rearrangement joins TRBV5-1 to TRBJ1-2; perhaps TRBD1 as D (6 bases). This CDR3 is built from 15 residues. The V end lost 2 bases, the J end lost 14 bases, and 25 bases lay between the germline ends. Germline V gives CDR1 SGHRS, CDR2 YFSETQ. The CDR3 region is CASSLDAGQRLVNTF. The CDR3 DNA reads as TGCGCCAGCAGCTTAGATGCCGGACAGCGGTTGGTGAATACCTTC.

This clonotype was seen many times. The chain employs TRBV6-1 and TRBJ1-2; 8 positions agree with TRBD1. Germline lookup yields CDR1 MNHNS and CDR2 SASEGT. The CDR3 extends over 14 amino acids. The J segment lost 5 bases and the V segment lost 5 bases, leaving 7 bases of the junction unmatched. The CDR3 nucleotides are TGTGCCAGCAGTCCAGGGGGCGATTTTTATGGCTACACCTTC. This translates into CASSPGGDFYGYTF.

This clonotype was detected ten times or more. The CDR3 nucleotides are TGCGCCAGCCGTTGGACAGGGGCGGCTGAAGCTTTCTTT. Protein product: CASRWTGAAEAFF. V and J are TRBV5-1 and TRBJ1-1, with TRBD1 matching over 9 bases. CDR3 size: 13 residues. CDR1 and CDR2 from the germline V gene are SGHRS and YFSETQ. The V segment lost 7 bases and the J segment 6 bases; nucleotides outside the gene matches: 7.

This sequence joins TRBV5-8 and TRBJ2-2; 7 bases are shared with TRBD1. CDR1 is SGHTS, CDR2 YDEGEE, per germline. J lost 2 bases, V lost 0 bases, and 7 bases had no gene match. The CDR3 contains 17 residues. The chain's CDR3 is CASSLASGTVNTGELFF. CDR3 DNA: TGTGCCAGCAGCTTGGCCTCCGGGACAGTAAACACCGGGGAGCTGTTTTTT.

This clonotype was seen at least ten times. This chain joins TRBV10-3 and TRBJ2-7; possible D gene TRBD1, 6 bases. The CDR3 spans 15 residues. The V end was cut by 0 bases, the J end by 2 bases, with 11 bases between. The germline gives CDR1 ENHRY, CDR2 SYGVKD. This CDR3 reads CAISESNRVAYEQYV. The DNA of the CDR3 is TGTGCCATCAGTGAGTCGAACAGGGTAGCCTACGAGCAGTACGTC.

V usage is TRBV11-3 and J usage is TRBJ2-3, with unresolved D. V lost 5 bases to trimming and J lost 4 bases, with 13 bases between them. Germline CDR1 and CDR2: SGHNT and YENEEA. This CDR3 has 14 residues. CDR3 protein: CASSTSPRSDTQYF. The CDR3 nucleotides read TGTGCCAGCAGCACCTCACCTAGGTCAGATACGCAGTATTTT.

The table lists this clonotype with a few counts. The CDR3 is CSATGTGGKETQYF. In DNA, the CDR3 is TGCAGCGCCACCGGGACAGGGGGCAAAGAGACCCAGTACTTC. The chain carries TRBV29-1 and TRBJ2-5; 12 nucleotides match TRBD1. This CDR3 is built from 14 residues. The germline V gene encodes CDR1 SQVTM and CDR2 ANQGSEA. Trimming took 7 bases from V and 3 from J; bases not matched to a gene: 6. The full variable domain, its missing parts supplied by reference TRBV29-1 and TRBJ2-5, is SAVISQKPSRDICQRGTSLTIQCQVDSQVTMMFWYRQQPGQSLTLIATANQGSEATYESGFVIDKFPISRPNLTFSTLTVSNMSPEDSSIYLCSATGTGGKETQYFGPGTRLLVL.

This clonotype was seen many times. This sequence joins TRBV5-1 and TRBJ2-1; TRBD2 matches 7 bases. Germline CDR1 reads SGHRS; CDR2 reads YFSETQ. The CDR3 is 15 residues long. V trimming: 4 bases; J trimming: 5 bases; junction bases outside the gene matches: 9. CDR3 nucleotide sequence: TGCGCCAGCAGCACGTCCGGGACTAATCACAATGAGCAGTTCTTC. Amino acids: CASSTSGTNHNEQFF.

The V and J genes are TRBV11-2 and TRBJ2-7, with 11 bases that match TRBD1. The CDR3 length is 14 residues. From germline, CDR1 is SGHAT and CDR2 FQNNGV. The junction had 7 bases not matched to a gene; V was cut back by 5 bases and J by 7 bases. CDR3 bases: TGTGCCAGCAGCACCGGACAGGGGGCTAAAGAGCAGTACGTC. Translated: CASSTGQGAKEQYV.

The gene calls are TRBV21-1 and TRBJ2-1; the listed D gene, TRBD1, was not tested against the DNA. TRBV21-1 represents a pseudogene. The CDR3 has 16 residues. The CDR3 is CASSKDRDSPYNEQFF. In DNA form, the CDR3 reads TGTGCCAGCAGCAAAGACCGGGATTCCCCGTACAATGAGCAGTTCTTC.

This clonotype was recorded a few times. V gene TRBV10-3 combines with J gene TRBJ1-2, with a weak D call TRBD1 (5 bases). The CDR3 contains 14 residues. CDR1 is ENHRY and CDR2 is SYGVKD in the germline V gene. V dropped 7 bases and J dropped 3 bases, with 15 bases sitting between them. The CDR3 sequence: CAIMPFDSDYGYTF. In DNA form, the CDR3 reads TGTGCCATCATGCCTTTCGACAGTGACTATGGCTACACCTTC.

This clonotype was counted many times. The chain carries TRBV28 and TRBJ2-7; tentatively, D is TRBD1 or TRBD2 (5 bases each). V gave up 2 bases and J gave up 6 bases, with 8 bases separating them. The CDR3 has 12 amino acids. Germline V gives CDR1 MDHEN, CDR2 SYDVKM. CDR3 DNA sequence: TGTGCCAGCAGTTTAGTCGGGGCCGAGCAGTACTTC. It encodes CASSLVGAEQYF.